This T cell receptor beta chain emerged from a study of early T cells in non-severe SARS-CoV-2 infection. For the study at large: The chains were unpaired, and the sequenced material was bulk RNA from unsorted whole blood.

Within the sample, this clonotype is medium-sized. MiXCR was run by TCRdb on the 5' RACE reads, yielding one entry per CDR3 protein. Among about 30,000 distinct CDR3 sequences listed, about 5.3% were seen once. The CDR3 consists of 16 residues. With V trimmed by 2 bases and J by 9 bases, 9 bases remained unmatched. Germline V gives CDR1 SGHTA, CDR2 FQGNSA. The receptor was derived from an adult who was a healthcare worker with PCR-confirmed SARS-CoV-2 infection or an uninfected control (not recorded which). Material for sequencing was whole blood. The J gene is TRBJ1-6, the V gene TRBV7-2; 8 bases map to TRBD1. The CDR3 region has the DNA TGTGCCAGCAGCTTATACCCTGAGGACAGGGTTTCACCCCTCCACTTT. This gives the protein CASSLYPEDRVSPLHF.